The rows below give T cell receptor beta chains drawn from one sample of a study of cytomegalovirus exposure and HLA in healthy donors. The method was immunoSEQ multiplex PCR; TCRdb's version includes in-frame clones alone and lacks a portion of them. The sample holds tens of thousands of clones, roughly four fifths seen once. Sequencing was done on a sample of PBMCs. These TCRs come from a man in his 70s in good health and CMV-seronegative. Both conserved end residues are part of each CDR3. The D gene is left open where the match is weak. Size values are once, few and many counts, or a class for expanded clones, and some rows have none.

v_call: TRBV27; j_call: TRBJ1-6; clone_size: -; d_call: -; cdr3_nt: TGTGCCAGCAGTGCCCAACAGGGAATGAGGAATTCACCCCTCCACTTT; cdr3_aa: CASSAQQGMRNSPLHF
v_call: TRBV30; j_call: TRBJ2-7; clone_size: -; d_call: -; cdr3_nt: TGTGCCTCGGCTTTTACCAGCCAGGGGAGCGAGCAGTACTTC; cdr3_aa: CASAFTSQGSEQYF
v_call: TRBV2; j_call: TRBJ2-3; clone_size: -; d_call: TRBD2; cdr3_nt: TGTGCCAGCAGTATTTATAGCGGGGCCGGCACAGATACGCAGTATTTT; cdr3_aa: CASSIYSGAGTDTQYF
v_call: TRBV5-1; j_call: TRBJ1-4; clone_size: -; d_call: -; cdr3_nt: TGCGCCAGCAGCTTGCGGGGGTATGCAACTAATGAAAAACTGTTTTTT; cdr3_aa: CASSLRGYATNEKLFF
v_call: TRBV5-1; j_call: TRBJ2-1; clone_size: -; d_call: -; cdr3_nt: TGCGCCAGCCGCGGGGAAATCGGGTACAATGAGCAGTTCTTC; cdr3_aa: CASRGEIGYNEQFF
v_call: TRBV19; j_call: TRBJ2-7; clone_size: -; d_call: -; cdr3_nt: TGTGCCAGTAGTCCCCGAGGGGGACAAGGATTAGCCGAGCAGTACTTC; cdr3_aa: CASSPRGGQGLAEQYF
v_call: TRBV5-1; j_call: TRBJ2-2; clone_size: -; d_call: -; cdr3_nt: TGCGCCAGCAGCCCTCGGACAGCCACGAACACCAGGGAGCTGTTTTTT; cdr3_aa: CASSPRTATNTRELFF
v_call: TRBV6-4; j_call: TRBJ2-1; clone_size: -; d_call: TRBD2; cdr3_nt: TGTGCCAGCAGTGACTTGGCGGGAGCGAAAAATGAGCAGTTCTTC; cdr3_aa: CASSDLAGAKNEQFF
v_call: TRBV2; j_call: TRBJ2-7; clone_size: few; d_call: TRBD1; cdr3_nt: TGTGCCAGCAGTGGGACAGGGGGCGAGCAGTACTTC; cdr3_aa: CASSGTGGEQYF
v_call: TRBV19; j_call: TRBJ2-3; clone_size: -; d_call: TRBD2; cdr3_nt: TGTGCCAGTAGTGAGCGGGACGGACGCACAGATACGCAGTATTTT; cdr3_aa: CASSERDGRTDTQYF
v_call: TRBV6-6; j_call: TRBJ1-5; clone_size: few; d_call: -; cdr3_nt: TGTGCCACCTTACAGGGTGGCGGCAATCAGCCCCAGCATTTT; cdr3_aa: CATLQGGGNQPQHF
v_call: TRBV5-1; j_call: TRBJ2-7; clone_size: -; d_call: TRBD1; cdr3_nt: TGCGCCAGCAGCGCGGGACAGGCTAACTACGAGCAGTACTTC; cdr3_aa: CASSAGQANYEQYF